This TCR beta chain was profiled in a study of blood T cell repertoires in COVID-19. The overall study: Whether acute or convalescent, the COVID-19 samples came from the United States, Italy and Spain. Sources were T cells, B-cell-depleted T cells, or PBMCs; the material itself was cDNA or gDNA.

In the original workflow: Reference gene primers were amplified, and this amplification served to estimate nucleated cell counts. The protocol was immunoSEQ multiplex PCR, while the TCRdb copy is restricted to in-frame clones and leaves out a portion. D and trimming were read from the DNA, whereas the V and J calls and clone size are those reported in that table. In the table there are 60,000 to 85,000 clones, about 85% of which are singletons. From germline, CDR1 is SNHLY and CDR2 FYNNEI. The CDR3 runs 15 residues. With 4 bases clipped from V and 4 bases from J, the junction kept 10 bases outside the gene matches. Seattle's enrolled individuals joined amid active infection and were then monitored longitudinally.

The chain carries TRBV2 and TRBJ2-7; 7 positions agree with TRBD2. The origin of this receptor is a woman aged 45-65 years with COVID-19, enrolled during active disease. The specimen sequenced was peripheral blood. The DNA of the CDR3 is TGTGCCAGCAGTGTGGGGAGGGGCCAGGGATACGAGCAGTACTTC. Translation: CASSVGRGQGYEQYF.